One and the same sample provided the 8 T cell receptor beta chains below, sequenced in a study of cytomegalovirus exposure and HLA in healthy donors. The repertoire was sequenced with immunoSEQ multiplex PCR; TCRdb's copy has only in-frame clones and lacks some. The repertoire holds 100,000 to 150,000 clones, with around 94% as singletons. The sequenced material came from PBMCs. The receptors were gathered from a woman aged 18-29 years in good health and CMV-seronegative.

This clone was observed once. The chain uses TRBV5-6 and TRBJ2-5, with D possibly being TRBD1 (6 bases). The CDR3 is 13 residues long. The germline V gene encodes CDR1 SGHDT and CDR2 YYEEEE. Trimming cost V 4 bases and J 5 bases, with 12 bases left between them. The CDR3, as DNA: TGTGCCAGCAGCGTGGACAGTTGGGAGACCCAGTACTTC. It is translated as CASSVDSWETQYF.

V and J are TRBV14 and TRBJ2-7; D gene unclear. V lost 4 bases, J lost 5 bases, and 18 bases lay in between. The CDR3 is made up of 15 amino acids. Germline CDR1 SGHDN, CDR2 FVKESK. CDR3 DNA sequence: TGTGCCAGCAGCCCTGTCCCACAGTGGAACGACGAGCAGTACTTC. This codes for CASSPVPQWNDEQYF.

The rearrangement uses TRBV4-2 and TRBJ2-3, with 16 bases fitting TRBD2. The CDR3 spans 20 residues. The J segment lost 4 bases and the V segment lost 4 bases, leaving 14 bases of the junction unmatched. Germline V gene lookup returns CDR1 LGHNA and CDR2 YNFKEQ. As DNA, the CDR3 is TGTGCCAGCAGCCGAAAGACCGGGACTAGCGGGAGGGCCGGGTCAGATACGCAGTATTTT. Protein product: CASSRKTGTSGRAGSDTQYF.

The genes are TRBV19 and TRBJ2-5; TRBD2 agrees at 7 bases. The CDR3 extends over 14 amino acids. The junction had 5 bases not matched to a gene; V was cut back by 3 bases and J by 4 bases. Germline V gene data show CDR1 as LNHDA and CDR2 as SQIVND (reference sequence). The CDR3 sequence is CASSMMTGGETQYF. The CDR3 DNA sequence: TGTGCCAGTAGTATGATGACGGGGGGAGAGACCCAGTACTTC.

This chain connects TRBV9 to TRBJ2-7; 7 nucleotides match TRBD1. The germline gives CDR1 SGDLS, CDR2 YYNGEE. Germline trimming cut 0 bases from V and 1 base from J; bases unmatched to any gene: 4. CDR3 length equals 15 residues. The CDR3 reads CASSVADRPSYEQYF. The DNA for the CDR3 is TGTGCCAGCAGCGTAGCGGACAGGCCTTCCTACGAGCAGTACTTC.

The rearrangement uses TRBV28 and TRBJ2-7; tentatively, D is TRBD1 (5 bases). Germline assignment: CDR1 MDHEN and CDR2 SYDVKM. V gave up 8 bases and J gave up 3 bases, with 14 bases separating them. The CDR3 contains 13 residues. CDR3 nucleotide sequence: TGTGCCAGCTCCCCAGGGCAGGGCTACGAGCAGTACTTC. Translation: CASSPGQGYEQYF.

The V and J genes are TRBV18 and TRBJ2-1, with TRBD1 identical over 8 bases. The CDR3 consists of 14 residues. Germline V gene data show CDR1 as KGHSH and CDR2 as LQKENI. V was clipped by 2 bases and J by 9 bases; unmatched bases: 6. CDR3 amino acids: CASSPTTGDTEQFF. CDR3 DNA sequence: TGTGCCAGCTCACCAACGACAGGGGATACTGAGCAGTTCTTC.

The chain carries TRBV7-2 and TRBJ2-3, with D perhaps matching TRBD1 (5 bases). V was pared by 1 base and J by 4 bases, with 12 bases between. The CDR3 is 15 amino acids. Per the germline V gene, CDR1 is SGHTA and CDR2 is FQGNSA. The CDR3 nucleotides are TGTGCCAGCAGCTTAGGGGTTAGGGGCGCAGATACGCAGTATTTT. It encodes CASSLGVRGADTQYF.